The TCR beta chain described here comes from a study of shared clonotypes between healthy human individuals. It was around 190 ng DNA, about 30,000 T cell genomes, that sorted-subset replicate PCRs used. The authors' processing: Filtering differed, since immunoSEQ gave only junction sequences and no quality scores. TCRdb keeps only in-frame clones here, not all; method: immunoSEQ multiplex PCR. That table furnishes V, J and clone size, whereas the DNA furnished D and trimming. The sample lists 600,000 to 800,000 clones, approximately 72% occurring once. Study conclusions and caveats: Rarefaction exposed incomplete sorted-subset sequencing despite large depth.

Concerning this clone itself: Its target is unknown.

Material: memory CD4+ T cells sorted from blood. Documented subset: CD45RA-negative fraction. This sequence originates from a woman aged 30 to 39 in good health.

CDR3 sequence reads: CASSLTPRDTQYF. The DNA for the CDR3 is TGTGCCAGCAGCTTGACCCCGAGGGATACGCAGTATTTT. The chain combines TRBV13 with TRBJ2-3, with D unresolved. Germline assignment: CDR1 PRHDT and CDR2 FYEKMQ (reference sequence). This CDR3 is 13 amino acids long. Trimming took 3 bases from V and 6 from J, leaving 10 bases between them.